This is a list of T cell receptor beta chains from one sample in a study of blood T cell repertoires in COVID-19. The method was immunoSEQ multiplex PCR; TCRdb's version includes in-frame clones alone and lacks a portion of them. Among some 700,000 clones listed, 70% to 90% were seen once. Sequencing was done on a sample of peripheral blood. The receptors originated from a woman younger than 30 with acute or convalescent COVID-19. The CDR3 runs from the conserved cysteine through the conserved F or W. The D gene is left open where the match is weak. Some rows mark clone size as missing; the rest say once, few, many or name a class of expanded clone.

CDR3aa: CATSRGGGFYNEQFF
CDR3nt: TGTGCCACCAGCCGCGGGGGGGGATTTTACAATGAGCAGTTCTTC
v_gene: TRBV24-1
j_gene: TRBJ2-1
d_gene: TRBD2
abundance: once

CDR3aa: CASSQDTGRGVNEQFF
CDR3nt: TGTGCCAGCAGCCAAGATACTGGGCGGGGGGTCAATGAGCAGTTCTTC
v_gene: TRBV3-1/TRBV3-2
j_gene: TRBJ2-1
d_gene: TRBD2
abundance: .

CDR3aa: CASSLPRKRLAGGGRETQYF
CDR3nt: TGTGCCAGCAGCTTACCCCGTAAACGGCTAGCGGGGGGAGGACGAGAGACCCAGTACTTC
v_gene: TRBV7-6
j_gene: TRBJ2-5
d_gene: TRBD2
abundance: .

CDR3aa: CAWSAGDVGNQPQHF
CDR3nt: TGTGCCTGGAGCGCAGGGGACGTTGGCAATCAGCCCCAGCATTTT
v_gene: TRBV30
j_gene: TRBJ1-5
d_gene: .
abundance: once

CDR3aa: CASSLIQGAWEKLFF
CDR3nt: TGTGCCAGCAGCCTTATACAGGGGGCGTGGGAAAAACTGTTTTTT
v_gene: TRBV5-5
j_gene: TRBJ1-4
d_gene: TRBD1
abundance: once

CDR3aa: CASSPRTGEGYTF
CDR3nt: TGTGCCAGCAGTCCCAGGACAGGGGAAGGCTACACCTTC
v_gene: TRBV6-5
j_gene: TRBJ1-2
d_gene: TRBD1
abundance: .

CDR3aa: CASSYRTGERSPLHF
CDR3nt: TGTGCCAGCAGTTACCGGACAGGGGAGAGGTCACCCCTCCACTTT
v_gene: TRBV6-5
j_gene: TRBJ1-6
d_gene: TRBD1
abundance: .

CDR3aa: CASSRDRHGYTF
CDR3nt: TGTGCCAGCAGTCGGGACAGGCATGGCTACACCTTC
v_gene: TRBV2
j_gene: TRBJ1-2
d_gene: TRBD1
abundance: .

CDR3aa: CEFRGRINQPQHF
CDR3nt: TGTGAGTTTCGGGGTAGAATAAATCAGCCCCAGCATTTT
v_gene: TRBV7-5
j_gene: TRBJ1-5
d_gene: .
abundance: .

CDR3aa: CASSLPRNNQPQHF
CDR3nt: TGCGCCAGCAGCTTGCCCCGTAACAATCAGCCCCAGCATTTT
v_gene: TRBV5-1
j_gene: TRBJ1-5
d_gene: .
abundance: .

CDR3aa: CATSERTAGVRSPLHF
CDR3nt: TGTGCCACCAGTGAACGGACAGCGGGGGTTAGATCACCCCTCCACTTT
v_gene: TRBV24-1
j_gene: TRBJ1-6
d_gene: .
abundance: .

CDR3aa: CASSSTGLVTDTQYF
CDR3nt: TGTGCCAGCAGCTCCACAGGGTTGGTCACAGATACGCAGTATTTT
v_gene: TRBV11-2
j_gene: TRBJ2-3
d_gene: .
abundance: .

CDR3aa: CASSPRPDRNTGELFF
CDR3nt: TGCGCCAGCAGCCCTAGACCGGACAGGAACACCGGGGAGCTGTTTTTT
v_gene: TRBV4-3
j_gene: TRBJ2-2
d_gene: .
abundance: .

CDR3aa: CASSGRGSLTDTQYF
CDR3nt: TGTGCCAGCAGCGGGCGGGGGTCTCTCACAGATACGCAGTATTTT
v_gene: TRBV7-9
j_gene: TRBJ2-3
d_gene: TRBD2
abundance: .

CDR3aa: CASSFARLHPQFF
CDR3nt: TGTGCCAGCAGTTTCGCTAGGTTGCATCCGCAGTTCTTC
v_gene: TRBV27
j_gene: TRBJ2-1
d_gene: .
abundance: .

CDR3aa: CASSDLGPATNEKLFF
CDR3nt: TGTGCCAGCAGCGATCTGGGGCCCGCAACTAATGAAAAACTGTTTTTT
v_gene: TRBV7-9
j_gene: TRBJ1-4
d_gene: .
abundance: .

CDR3aa: CASSLGWTGPGNTIYF
CDR3nt: TGTGCCAGCAGCTTAGGTTGGACAGGGCCTGGAAACACCATATATTTT
v_gene: TRBV7-9
j_gene: TRBJ1-3
d_gene: TRBD1
abundance: .

CDR3aa: CASSEEDSNEQFF
CDR3nt: TGTGCCAGCAGCGAAGAGGACAGTAATGAGCAGTTCTTC
v_gene: TRBV5-4
j_gene: TRBJ2-1
d_gene: .
abundance: .

CDR3aa: CASSQVQGASGYTF
CDR3nt: TGTGCCAGCAGCCAAGTACAGGGGGCTAGTGGCTACACCTTC
v_gene: TRBV3-1/TRBV3-2
j_gene: TRBJ1-2
d_gene: TRBD1
abundance: once

CDR3aa: CASGLAGTGAYEQYF
CDR3nt: TGTGCTAGTGGTTTGGCCGGGACAGGGGCCTACGAGCAGTACTTC
v_gene: TRBV12-5
j_gene: TRBJ2-7
d_gene: TRBD1
abundance: once

CDR3aa: CASSSRLDWTETQYF
CDR3nt: TGTGCCAGCAGCTCACGACTAGACTGGACGGAGACCCAGTACTTC
v_gene: TRBV9
j_gene: TRBJ2-5
d_gene: .
abundance: .

CDR3aa: CASSQQAATEAFF
CDR3nt: TGTGCCAGCAGCCAGCAGGCTGCCACTGAAGCTTTCTTT
v_gene: TRBV3-1/TRBV3-2
j_gene: TRBJ1-1
d_gene: .
abundance: .

CDR3aa: CASSSPGQQNEQFF
CDR3nt: TGTGCCAGCAGCTCCCCGGGACAGCAGAATGAGCAGTTCTTC
v_gene: TRBV7-3
j_gene: TRBJ2-1
d_gene: TRBD1
abundance: once

CDR3aa: CASSFSVSEAFF
CDR3nt: TGTGCCAGCAGCTTTTCGGTTTCTGAAGCTTTCTTT
v_gene: TRBV13
j_gene: TRBJ1-1
d_gene: .
abundance: .

CDR3aa: CASSEGGGPFTGELFF
CDR3nt: TGTGCCAGCAGCGAAGGCGGGGGTCCTTTCACCGGGGAGCTGTTTTTT
v_gene: TRBV9
j_gene: TRBJ2-2
d_gene: TRBD2
abundance: .

CDR3aa: CSVAGSGNTIYF
CDR3nt: TGCAGCGTTGCCGGCTCTGGAAACACCATATATTTT
v_gene: TRBV29-1
j_gene: TRBJ1-3
d_gene: .
abundance: .

CDR3aa: CASSPGQDPLNYGYTF
CDR3nt: TGTGCCAGTAGCCCGGGACAGGACCCCCTTAACTATGGCTACACCTTC
v_gene: TRBV19
j_gene: TRBJ1-2
d_gene: TRBD1
abundance: .

CDR3aa: CASSKFGLSGVSSVF
CDR3nt: TGTGCCAGCAGCAAATTTGGGTTGTCAGGGGTGAGTTCAGTCTTC
v_gene: TRBV21-1
j_gene: TRBJ2-1
d_gene: .
abundance: .

CDR3aa: CASSFLGQGKEYEQYF
CDR3nt: TGTGCCAGCAGTTTCTTGGGGCAGGGCAAAGAGTACGAGCAGTACTTC
v_gene: TRBV7-9
j_gene: TRBJ2-7
d_gene: .
abundance: .

CDR3aa: CASSLGLSGANVLTF
CDR3nt: TGTGCCAGCAGCTTAGGACTTTCTGGGGCCAACGTCCTGACTTTC
v_gene: TRBV11-2
j_gene: TRBJ2-6
d_gene: .
abundance: .

CDR3aa: CASSLGFGSPLHF
CDR3nt: TGTGCCAGCAGTTTGGGTTTCGGGTCACCCCTCCACTTT
v_gene: TRBV27
j_gene: TRBJ1-6
d_gene: .
abundance: .

CDR3aa: CASSLGTRGGLRETQYF
CDR3nt: TGCGCCAGCAGCTTGGGGACACGGGGGGGCCTGAGAGAGACCCAGTACTTC
v_gene: TRBV5-1
j_gene: TRBJ2-5
d_gene: TRBD2
abundance: .

CDR3aa: CASSAQGNYGYTF
CDR3nt: TGTGCCAGCAGTGCACAGGGGAACTATGGCTACACCTTC
v_gene: TRBV2
j_gene: TRBJ1-2
d_gene: TRBD1
abundance: .

CDR3aa: CASSKAGTVAKNIQYF
CDR3nt: TGTGCCAGCAGCAAAGCAGGGACAGTAGCCAAAAACATTCAGTACTTC
v_gene: TRBV21-1
j_gene: TRBJ2-4
d_gene: .
abundance: .

CDR3aa: CASSLQAGVTYEQYF
CDR3nt: TGTGCCAGCAGCCTGCAAGCGGGCGTAACCTACGAGCAGTACTTC
v_gene: TRBV3-1/TRBV3-2
j_gene: TRBJ2-7
d_gene: .
abundance: .

CDR3aa: CASIRGRGGKNEQFF
CDR3nt: TGTGCCAGCATTCGGGGGAGGGGGGGCAAGAATGAGCAGTTCTTC
v_gene: TRBV6-5
j_gene: TRBJ2-1
d_gene: .
abundance: .

CDR3aa: CASSLLGTVYQPQHF
CDR3nt: TGTGCCAGCAGTTTATTAGGGACAGTTTATCAGCCCCAGCATTTT
v_gene: TRBV28
j_gene: TRBJ1-5
d_gene: TRBD1
abundance: once

CDR3aa: CASRGQGFQPQHF
CDR3nt: TGTGCCAGCAGAGGACAGGGCTTTCAGCCCCAGCATTTT
v_gene: TRBV28
j_gene: TRBJ1-5
d_gene: TRBD1
abundance: .

CDR3aa: CASSLWGQGAGNTEAFF
CDR3nt: TGTGCCAGCAGTTTATGGGGACAGGGGGCGGGGAACACTGAAGCTTTCTTT
v_gene: TRBV28
j_gene: TRBJ1-1
d_gene: TRBD1
abundance: .

CDR3aa: CASSFGTGVTGELFF
CDR3nt: TGTGCCAGCAGCTTCGGGACAGGGGTAACCGGGGAGCTGTTTTTT
v_gene: TRBV11-2
j_gene: TRBJ2-2
d_gene: TRBD1
abundance: few

CDR3aa: CASSNTGELFF
CDR3nt: TGTGCCAGTAGTAACACAGGGGAGCTGTTTTTT
v_gene: TRBV19
j_gene: TRBJ2-2
d_gene: .
abundance: .

CDR3aa: CASSTNKAAIGGEQYF
CDR3nt: TGTGCCAGCAGCACCAACAAGGCGGCGATAGGAGGCGAGCAGTACTTC
v_gene: TRBV7-9
j_gene: TRBJ2-7
d_gene: .
abundance: .

CDR3aa: CASSEPEVLGGYTF
CDR3nt: TGTGCCAGCAGTGAGCCCGAGGTCCTTGGTGGCTACACCTTC
v_gene: TRBV25-1
j_gene: TRBJ1-2
d_gene: .
abundance: .

CDR3aa: CASSPTANYNEQFF
CDR3nt: TGTGCCAGCAGCCCGACAGCCAACTACAATGAGCAGTTCTTC
v_gene: TRBV7-8
j_gene: TRBJ2-1
d_gene: .
abundance: .